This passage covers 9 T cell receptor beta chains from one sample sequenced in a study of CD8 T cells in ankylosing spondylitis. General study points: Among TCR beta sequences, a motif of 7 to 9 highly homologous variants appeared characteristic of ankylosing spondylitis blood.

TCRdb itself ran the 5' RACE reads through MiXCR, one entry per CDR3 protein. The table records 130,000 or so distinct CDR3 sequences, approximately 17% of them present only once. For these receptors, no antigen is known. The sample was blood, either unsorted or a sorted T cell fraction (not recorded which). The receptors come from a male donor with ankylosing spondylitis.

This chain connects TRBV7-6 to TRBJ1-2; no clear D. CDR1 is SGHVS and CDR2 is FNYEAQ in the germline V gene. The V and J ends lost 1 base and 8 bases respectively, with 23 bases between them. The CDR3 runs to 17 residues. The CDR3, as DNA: TGTGCCAGCAGCTTAGTACGGGGAGTTGACCCGGGTGGAGGCTACACCTTC. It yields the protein CASSLVRGVDPGGGYTF.

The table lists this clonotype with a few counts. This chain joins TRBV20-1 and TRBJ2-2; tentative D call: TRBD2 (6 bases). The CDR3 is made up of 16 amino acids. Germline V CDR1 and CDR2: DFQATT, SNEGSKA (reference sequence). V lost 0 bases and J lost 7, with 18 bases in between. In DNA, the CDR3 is TGCAGTGCTAGAGATCGGGAACGGGAGACCGTCGGGGAGCTGTTTTTT. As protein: CSARDRERETVGELFF.

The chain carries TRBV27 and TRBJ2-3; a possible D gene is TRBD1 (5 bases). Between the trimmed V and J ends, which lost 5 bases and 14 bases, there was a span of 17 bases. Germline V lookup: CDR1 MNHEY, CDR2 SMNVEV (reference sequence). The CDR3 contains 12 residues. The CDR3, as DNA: TGTGCCAGCAGTACAGACAGTTTCGCTATGTATTTT. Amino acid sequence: CASSTDSFAMYF.

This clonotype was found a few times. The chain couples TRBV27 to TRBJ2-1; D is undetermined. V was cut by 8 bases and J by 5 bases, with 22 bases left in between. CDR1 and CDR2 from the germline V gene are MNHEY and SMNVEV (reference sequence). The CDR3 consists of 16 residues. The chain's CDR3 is CASSPSPMFIHNEQFF. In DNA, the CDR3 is TGTGCCAGCTCCCCGTCACCCATGTTCATCCACAATGAGCAGTTCTTC.

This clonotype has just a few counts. CDR3 nucleotide sequence: TGTGCCAGCAGTTATATGCCCGTGGCAGGAGGTCGGAAGAATGAAAAACTGTTTTTT. Encoded protein: CASSYMPVAGGRKNEKLFF. The chain couples TRBV6-5 to TRBJ1-4; no clear D gene. Trimming removed 3 bases at V and 5 bases at J, with 25 bases between. The V gene's germline CDR1 is MNHEY and CDR2 SVGAGI. This CDR3 contains 19 residues.

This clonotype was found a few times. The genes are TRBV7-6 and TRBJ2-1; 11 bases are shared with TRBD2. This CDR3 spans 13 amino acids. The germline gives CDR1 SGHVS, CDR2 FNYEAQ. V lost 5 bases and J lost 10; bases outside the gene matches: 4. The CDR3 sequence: CASSIRLAGEQFF. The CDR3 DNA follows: TGTGCCAGCAGCATTAGACTAGCGGGAGAGCAGTTCTTC.

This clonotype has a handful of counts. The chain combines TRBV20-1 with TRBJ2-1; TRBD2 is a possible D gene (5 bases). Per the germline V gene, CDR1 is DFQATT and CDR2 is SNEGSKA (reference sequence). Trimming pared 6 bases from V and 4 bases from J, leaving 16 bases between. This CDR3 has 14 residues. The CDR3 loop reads CSAPGVVNYNEQFF. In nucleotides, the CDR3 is TGCAGTGCCCCCGGGGTGGTAAATTACAATGAGCAGTTCTTC.

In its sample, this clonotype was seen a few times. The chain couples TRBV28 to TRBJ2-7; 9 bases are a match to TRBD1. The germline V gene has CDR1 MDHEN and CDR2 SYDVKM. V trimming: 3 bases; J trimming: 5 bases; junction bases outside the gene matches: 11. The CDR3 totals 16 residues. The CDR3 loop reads CASSFPHRGRADEQYF. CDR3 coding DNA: TGTGCCAGCAGTTTCCCCCACAGGGGGCGCGCCGACGAGCAGTACTTC.

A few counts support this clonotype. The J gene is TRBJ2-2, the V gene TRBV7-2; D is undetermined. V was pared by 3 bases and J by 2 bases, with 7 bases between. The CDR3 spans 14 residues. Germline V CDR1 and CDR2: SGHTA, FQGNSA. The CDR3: CASSFGLNTGELFF. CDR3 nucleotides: TGTGCCAGCAGCTTTGGCCTCAACACCGGGGAGCTGTTTTTT.